The 26 T cell receptor beta chains given below trace back to one sample, sequenced in a study of control samples from healthy donors and cancer patients. Method: immunoSEQ multiplex PCR; TCRdb's copy keeps in-frame clones and lacks some. The data hold some 120,000 clones, with 70% to 90% observed a single time. Material for sequencing was blood. These receptors all stem from a woman between 65 and 79 years old in good health.

The chain recombines TRBV5-1 with TRBJ2-7; the match to TRBD1 covers 11 bases. Germline assignment: CDR1 SGHRS and CDR2 YFSETQ. V gave up 0 bases and J gave up 4 bases; unmatched junction bases: 6. The CDR3 spans 16 residues. DNA for the CDR3: TGCGCCAGCAGCTTGGGGACAGGGACAGGGGGGTACGAGCAGTACTTC. It is translated as CASSLGTGTGGYEQYF.

V usage is TRBV3-1 (or the pseudogene TRBV3-2) and J usage is TRBJ2-6; D remains unclear. CDR3 length: 16 residues. Germline V lookup: CDR1 LGHDT, CDR2 YNNKEL (reference sequence). V lost 1 base to trimming and J lost 0 bases, with 7 bases between them. In nucleotides, the CDR3 is TGTGCCAGCAGCCAAGTTTTCATCTCTGGGGCCAACGTCCTGACTTTC. Protein product: CASSQVFISGANVLTF.

The V and J genes are TRBV5-1 and TRBJ1-5; 7 bases map to TRBD1. The ends lost 4 bases at V and 0 bases at J; junction bases unmatched: 1. Germline CDR1 is SGHRS and CDR2 is YFSETQ. The CDR3 consists of 14 residues. For the CDR3, the DNA is TGCGCCAGCAGCACAGGGGATAGCAATCAGCCCCAGCATTTT. Its translation is CASSTGDSNQPQHF.

The chain uses TRBV5-1 and TRBJ2-3; TRBD1 might be the D (5 bases). Trimming removed 5 bases at V and 1 base at J, with 11 bases between. CDR1 and CDR2 from the germline V gene are SGHRS and YFSETQ. The CDR3 has 14 amino acids. CDR3 amino acids: CASRMLQGTDTQYF. The CDR3 nucleotides are TGCGCCAGCAGGATGCTACAGGGCACAGATACGCAGTATTTT.

This chain uses TRBV18 with TRBJ2-5; TRBD2 is a possible D gene (6 bases). CDR1 is KGHSH, CDR2 LQKENI, per germline. Trimming stripped 1 base from V and 0 bases from J, with 15 bases between. The CDR3 has 17 amino acids. CDR3 nucleotide sequence: TGTGCCAGCTCACCACGTCCCCGGGAGCGGGACCAAGAGACCCAGTACTTC. As protein: CASSPRPRERDQETQYF.

This clone was recorded a few times. This chain uses TRBV4-2 with TRBJ2-5, with D uncertain. The V end lost 2 bases, the J end lost 4 bases, and 5 bases lay between the germline ends. This CDR3 has 12 amino acids. In germline, CDR1 is LGHNA, CDR2 YNFKEQ. CDR3 DNA sequence: TGTGCCAGCAGCCAACCGGGAGAGACCCAGTACTTC. Protein product: CASSQPGETQYF.

The chain couples TRBV5-1 to TRBJ1-4; D gene uncertain. Trimming removed 4 bases from V and 3 bases from J, with 10 bases in between. Per the germline V gene, CDR1 is SGHRS and CDR2 is YFSETQ. The CDR3 is made up of 14 amino acids. The chain's CDR3 is CASSLREANEKLFF. The CDR3 bases are TGCGCCAGCAGCCTCCGTGAGGCTAATGAAAAACTGTTTTTT. Drawing the rest from reference TRBV5-1 and TRBJ1-4, the complete variable domain is KAGVTQTPRYLIKTRGQQVTLSCSPISGHRSVSWYQQTPGQGLQFLFEYFSETQRNKGNFPGRFSGRQFSNSRSEMNVSTLELGDSALYLCASSLREANEKLFFGSGTQLSVL.

The V and J genes are TRBV7-3 and TRBJ2-5; 9 nucleotides agree with TRBD2. Germline V gene data show CDR1 as SGHTA and CDR2 as FQGTGA. The CDR3 contains 13 residues. J was trimmed by 5 bases and V by 6 bases; bases with no gene match: 4. The CDR3 protein is CASRRGGLETQYF. CDR3 in DNA: TGTGCCAGCAGGCGGGGGGGCCTGGAGACCCAGTACTTC.

The chain combines TRBV5-1 with TRBJ1-2; TRBD1 agrees at 7 bases. CDR1 SGHRS and CDR2 YFSETQ come from the germline V gene. V dropped 4 bases and J dropped 2; count of bases not matched to a gene: 8. This CDR3 is built from 15 residues. Written as DNA, the CDR3 is TGCGCCAGCAGCACTACGACAGGGTCGAACTATGGCTACACCTTC. It yields the protein CASSTTTGSNYGYTF.

The gene calls are TRBV5-4 and TRBJ2-5, with D possibly matching TRBD2 (6 bases). CDR3 length: 15 residues. Trimming shortened V by 6 bases and J by 5 bases, and 20 bases separated the two germline ends. The germline V gene has CDR1 SGHNT and CDR2 YYREEE (reference sequence). The CDR3, as DNA: TGTGCCAGCATTGGGCGGGGCCAGCTGGGGGAGACCCAGTACTTC. Its translation: CASIGRGQLGETQYF. The whole variable domain, remainder taken from reference TRBV5-4 and TRBJ2-5, is ETGVTQSPTHLIKTRGQQVTLRCSSQSGHNTVSWYQQALGQGPQFIFQYYREEENGRGNFPPRFSGLQFPNYSSELNVNALELDDSALYLCASIGRGQLGETQYFGPGTRLLVL.

The CDR3 sequence is CASSLPTAGVTEAFF. CDR3 nucleotides: TGTGCCAGCAGTTTACCGACAGCTGGCGTCACTGAAGCTTTCTTT. The chain combines TRBV27 with TRBJ1-1; D perhaps matches TRBD1 (5 bases). This CDR3 is 15 amino acids long. The V gene's germline CDR1 is MNHEY and CDR2 SMNVEV (reference sequence). With 2 bases removed from V and 4 bases from J, the gap between germline ends came to 14 bases.

In DNA, the CDR3 is TGTGCAATGAAGACTGACCGTTACACTGAAGCTTTCTTT. It codes for CAMKTDRYTEAFF. The rearrangement joins TRBV5-4 to TRBJ1-1; no reliable D call. CDR1 and CDR2 from the germline V gene are SGHNT and YYREEE (reference sequence). The CDR3 has 13 amino acids.

V and J are TRBV5-6 and TRBJ1-1, with D possibly TRBD1 on 5 matching bases. This CDR3 has 13 residues. Germline assignment: CDR1 SGHDT and CDR2 YYEEEE. Trimming took off 4 bases at V and 5 bases at J, with 12 bases between the two ends. The CDR3 spells CASSPWGMTEAFF. CDR3 sequence (DNA): TGTGCCAGCAGCCCCTGGGGGATGACTGAAGCTTTCTTT.

The chain carries TRBV7-8 and TRBJ2-2; no clear D. From germline, CDR1 is SGHVS and CDR2 FQNEAQ. The CDR3 totals 16 residues. Trimming took 1 base from V and 1 from J, leaving 10 bases between them. CDR3 sequence: CASSLVRQENTGELFF. In nucleotides, the CDR3 is TGTGCCAGCAGCTTAGTCCGGCAGGAGAACACCGGGGAGCTGTTTTTT.

V is TRBV15 and J is TRBJ2-7; D is perhaps TRBD1 (6 bases). The V and J ends lost 0 bases and 3 bases respectively, with 12 bases between them. Germline V gene sequence: CDR1 LNHNV, CDR2 YYDKDF (reference sequence). The CDR3 has 15 amino acids. For the CDR3, the DNA is TGTGCCACCAGCAGAGATCAGGGGCTGGACTACGAGCAGTACTTC. Its translation: CATSRDQGLDYEQYF.

V gene TRBV7-3 combines with J gene TRBJ1-6; no clear D. V lost 0 bases, J lost 7 bases, and 7 bases lay in between. CDR1 and CDR2 (germline): SGHTA, FQGTGA. The CDR3 consists of 14 residues. CDR3 region: CASSLTYRNSPLHF. The CDR3, as DNA: TGTGCCAGCAGCTTAACCTACAGAAATTCACCCCTCCACTTT.

The chain is built from TRBV5-1 and TRBJ2-3, with a tentative D call TRBD1 (5 bases). Per germline, CDR1 SGHRS and CDR2 YFSETQ. The V end lost 3 bases, the J end lost 4 bases, and 18 bases lay between the germline ends. The CDR3 covers 16 residues. The CDR3 loop reads CASSYVQQAPSDTQYF. CDR3 sequence (DNA): TGCGCCAGCAGCTACGTACAACAGGCTCCTTCAGATACGCAGTATTTT.

The J gene is TRBJ2-1, the V gene TRBV5-5; TRBD2 aligns across 8 bases. After removal of 6 bases from V and 7 bases from J, the junction contained 6 bases not matched to a gene. Germline-derived CDR1 and CDR2 are SGHKS and YYEKEE (reference sequence). CDR3 length: 13 amino acids. CDR3 loop: CASTTGGLNEQFF. CDR3 bases: TGTGCCAGCACCACGGGGGGGCTTAATGAGCAGTTCTTC. Complete variable domain (other parts from reference TRBV5-5 and TRBJ2-1): DAGVTQSPTHLIKTRGQQVTLRCSPISGHKSVSWYQQVLGQGPQFIFQYYEKEERGRGNFPDRFSARQFPNYSSELNVNALLLGDSALYLCASTTGGLNEQFFGPGTRLTVL.

Remarks on this clone: The germline gene is not matched at one end of the junction; a read error may be the cause. This chain uses TRBV2 with TRBJ1-1; D possibly corresponds to TRBD1 (5 bases). Germline V gene lookup returns CDR1 SNHLY and CDR2 FYNNEI. The CDR3 sequence is 11 residues long. CDR3 protein: CASSRLGRWVF. In nucleotides, the CDR3 is TGTGCCAGCAGCCGCCTGGGACGGTGGGTCTTT.

The V call is TRBV2, the J call TRBJ1-6, with D hard to call. The germline gives CDR1 SNHLY, CDR2 FYNNEI. The CDR3 sequence is 15 residues long. The V and J ends lost 3 bases and 2 bases respectively, with 8 bases between them. In nucleotides, the CDR3 is TGTGCCAGCAGTGAGTCCCGGGCCTATAATTCACCCCTCCACTTT. Protein product: CASSESRAYNSPLHF.

The chain links TRBV19 to TRBJ1-6; D possibly corresponds to TRBD1 (5 bases). V lost 10 bases and J 7 bases, leaving 23 bases between the germline ends. This CDR3 is built from 16 residues. Germline CDR1 LNHDA, CDR2 SQIVND (reference sequence). The CDR3 is CATPGGLRAGNSPLHF. The CDR3 DNA sequence: TGTGCCACCCCGGGGGGTCTTAGGGCGGGGAATTCACCCCTCCACTTT.

The chain employs TRBV9 and TRBJ1-6; the D is unclear. Deletions cut 3 bases from V and 0 bases from J, with 10 bases between. CDR3 length: 16 amino acids. Germline V gene sequence: CDR1 SGDLS, CDR2 YYNGEE. CDR3 sequence reads: CASSATMSSYNSPLHF. In DNA, the CDR3 is TGTGCCAGCAGCGCGACAATGAGCTCCTATAATTCACCCCTCCACTTT.

This clone was seen more than once but under ten times. The chain uses TRBV12-3 or TRBV12-4 and TRBJ1-1, with D perhaps matching TRBD1 (5 bases). The CDR3 sequence is 13 residues long. The ends were cut back, 2 bases at V and 1 base at J, with 5 bases in the middle. The CDR3 DNA follows: TGTGCCAGCAGTTTACAGGGGAACACTGAAGCTTTCTTT. It codes for CASSLQGNTEAFF.

This rearrangement joins TRBV9 to TRBJ2-1, with 9 bases identical to TRBD1. Per germline, CDR1 SGDLS and CDR2 YYNGEE. Trimming at V came to 4 bases and at J to 6 bases, leaving 14 bases not matched to a gene. The CDR3 sequence is 17 residues long. In nucleotides, the CDR3 is TGTGCCAGCAGCTCCCCCTCCCGGGACAGGGCGAGCAATGAGCAGTTCTTC. It translates to CASSSPSRDRASNEQFF.

This chain joins TRBV7-8 and TRBJ2-7, with no clear D. Trimming cost V 5 bases and J 4 bases, with 18 bases left between them. CDR1 and CDR2 (germline): SGHVS, FQNEAQ. CDR3 length: 15 residues. The CDR3 loop reads CASSPRRTVYYEQYF. The CDR3 DNA reads as TGTGCCAGCAGCCCCCGCCGGACGGTTTATTACGAGCAGTACTTC.

This clone was observed a handful of times. V usage is TRBV6-5 and J usage is TRBJ1-5; D is unclear. V dropped 4 bases and J dropped 3 bases, with 10 bases sitting between them. The germline gives CDR1 MNHEY, CDR2 SVGAGI. The CDR3 loop spans 14 amino acids. CDR3 protein: CASSFGRYNQPQHF. As DNA, the CDR3 is TGTGCCAGCAGTTTCGGACGTTACAATCAGCCCCAGCATTTT.